One sample yielded the 16 T cell receptor beta chains listed below, sequenced in a study of T cells in Graves' hyperthyroidism and ophthalmopathy. What was amplified from RNA transcripts were TCR beta CDR3 regions. The HTBI primer set drove a first-round RT-PCR of the TCR CDR3. TCRdb processed the multiplex PCR reads anew with MiXCR; each CDR3 protein has one entry. The table records 300,000 to 500,000 distinct CDR3 sequences, just under 15% of them present only once. The specimen sequenced was blood. All receptors derive from a woman in her 30s with Graves' hyperthyroidism.

The CDR3 region is CSVIGTDRNEKLFF. CDR3 coding DNA: TGCAGCGTTATCGGGACAGACAGAAATGAAAAACTGTTTTTT. The chain carries TRBV29-1 and TRBJ1-4, with 7 bases fitting TRBD1. CDR3 size: 14 residues. The ends lost 5 bases at V and 5 bases at J; junction bases unmatched: 8. Germline CDR1 reads SQVTM; CDR2 reads ANQGSEA.

The sample holds many counts of this clonotype. The rearrangement links TRBV28 to TRBJ1-1; 8 nucleotides match TRBD1. J lost 3 bases, V lost 6 bases, and 6 bases had no gene match. Germline CDR1 and CDR2: MDHEN and SYDVKM. CDR3 length equals 14 residues. CDR3 nucleotide sequence: TGTGCCAGCAGACGGACAGGGACTCACACTGAAGCTTTCTTT. Amino acid sequence: CASRRTGTHTEAFF.

V is TRBV20-1 and J is TRBJ1-2; D call uncertain. The CDR3 spans 13 residues. Germline values: CDR1 DFQATT, CDR2 SNEGSKA (reference sequence). V was shortened by 6 bases and J by 3 bases, with 14 bases between the two germline ends. The CDR3 DNA reads TGCAGTGCAGAGACGAACCGCGACTATGGCTACACCTTC. It specifies CSAETNRDYGYTF.

The table lists this clonotype with many counts. The chain uses TRBV3-1 and TRBJ2-1; D not resolved. V dropped 4 bases and J dropped 5 bases, with 9 bases sitting between them. The CDR3 contains 13 residues. Germline CDR1 reads LGHDT; CDR2 reads YNNKEL (reference sequence). The DNA of the CDR3 is TGTGCCAGCAGCCCAACCACAGACAATGAGCAGTTCTTC. Translating it yields CASSPTTDNEQFF.

This clonotype was counted many times. The V gene is TRBV3-1, the J gene TRBJ1-1; D uncertain. In germline, CDR1 is LGHDT, CDR2 YNNKEL (reference sequence). The germline V and J ends were trimmed by 7 bases and 7 bases, with 13 bases remaining between them. The CDR3 is 12 residues long. CDR3 nucleotide sequence: TGTGCCAGCAATTCAGAAGGGAGTGAAGCTTTCTTT. Its translation is CASNSEGSEAFF.

This clonotype appeared many times. The chain links TRBV24-1 to TRBJ2-5; D is unclear. The CDR3 totals 14 residues. CDR1 and CDR2 from the germline V gene are KGHDR and SFDVKD. The V and J ends lost 3 bases and 2 bases respectively, with 9 bases between them. The chain's CDR3 is CATSDTPVQETQYF. CDR3 DNA sequence: TGTGCCACCAGTGATACGCCAGTACAAGAGACCCAGTACTTC.

This clonotype showed up many times. The gene calls are TRBV24-1 and TRBJ2-2; unclear D gene. V was pared by 7 bases and J by 5 bases, with 10 bases between. Germline V gene sequence: CDR1 KGHDR, CDR2 SFDVKD. This CDR3 is 13 amino acids long. CDR3 sequence (DNA): TGTGCCACCAGCCCCCTAGGGACCGGGGAGCTGTTTTTT. The encoded protein is CATSPLGTGELFF.

This clonotype was observed a few times. The chain carries TRBV9 and TRBJ1-2, with D tentatively TRBD1 (6 bases). V lost 4 bases to trimming and J lost 2 bases, with 12 bases between them. The CDR3 has 14 amino acids. Germline CDR1 reads SGDLS; CDR2 reads YYNGEE. The CDR3 protein is CASSPSTGNYGYTF. The CDR3 DNA sequence: TGTGCCAGCAGCCCAAGTACAGGGAACTATGGCTACACCTTC.

This clonotype was found many times. This chain uses TRBV3-1 with TRBJ2-5; D remains unclear. In germline, CDR1 is LGHDT, CDR2 YNNKEL (reference sequence). The CDR3 runs to 14 residues. The ends were cut back, 2 bases at V and 7 bases at J, with 14 bases in the middle. CDR3: CASSQPALILTQYF. CDR3 coding DNA: TGTGCCAGCAGCCAACCAGCTTTAATATTGACCCAGTACTTC.

In its sample, this clonotype was seen many times. This rearrangement joins TRBV5-1 to TRBJ1-2; no definite D call. Trimming removed 7 bases from V and 6 bases from J, with 13 bases in between. The CDR3 covers 12 residues. From germline, CDR1 is SGHRS and CDR2 YFSETQ. The DNA for the CDR3 is TGCGCCAGCTCAGAAGGAGCCCATGGCTACACCTTC. It is translated as CASSEGAHGYTF. The variable domain in full, completed from reference TRBV5-1 and TRBJ1-2, reads KAGVTQTPRYLIKTRGQQVTLSCSPISGHRSVSWYQQTPGQGLQFLFEYFSETQRNKGNFPGRFSGRQFSNSRSEMNVSTLELGDSALYLCASSEGAHGYTFGSGTRLTVV.

This clonotype was seen repeatedly, ten times or more. V gene TRBV5-1 combines with J gene TRBJ1-1; D is possibly TRBD1 (5 bases). The CDR3 consists of 14 residues. Germline CDR1 SGHRS, CDR2 YFSETQ. The germline V and J ends were trimmed by 0 bases and 6 bases, with 12 bases remaining between them. The CDR3 DNA sequence: TGCGCCAGCAGCTTGGGAGGCCAGGGCCCTGAAGCTTTCTTT. This translates into CASSLGGQGPEAFF.

The genes are TRBV14 and TRBJ1-2, with D maybe TRBD1 (5 bases). Germline V gives CDR1 SGHDN, CDR2 FVKESK. The germline V and J ends were trimmed by 2 bases and 2 bases, with 9 bases remaining between them. The CDR3 consists of 14 residues. The DNA for the CDR3 is TGTGCCAGCAGCCAAAGTGGGGGGAACTATGGCTACACCTTC. It specifies CASSQSGGNYGYTF. Full variable domain (rest looked up from reference TRBV14 and TRBJ1-2): EAGVTQFPSHSVIEKGQTVTLRCDPISGHDNLYWYRRVMGKEIKFLLHFVKESKQDESGMPNNRFLAERTGGTYSTLKVQPAELEDSGVYFCASSQSGGNYGYTFGSGTRLTVV.

This clonotype appeared many times. The genes are TRBV12-3 or TRBV12-4 and TRBJ2-1; no firm D call. There are 15 residues in the CDR3. V was pared by 1 base and J by 0 bases, with 7 bases between. CDR3 DNA sequence: TGTGCCAGCAGTTTAGGTGCACGCTCCTACAATGAGCAGTTCTTC. Its protein is CASSLGARSYNEQFF.

The chain employs TRBV6-5 and TRBJ1-6; D gene ambiguous. The CDR3 is 15 residues long. The V end lost 5 bases, the J end lost 0 bases, and 8 bases lay between the germline ends. The germline gives CDR1 MNHEY, CDR2 SVGAGI. The CDR3 loop is CASSTESSYNSPLHF. The DNA of the CDR3 is TGTGCCAGCAGTACTGAGAGCTCCTATAATTCACCCCTCCACTTT.

The chain employs TRBV2 and TRBJ1-1; D unclear. CDR1 is SNHLY and CDR2 is FYNNEI in the germline V gene. The CDR3 runs 12 residues. V was cut by 7 bases and J by 8 bases, with 14 bases left in between. The CDR3 bases are TGTGCCAGCACCAAAGGTCGCCTGGAAGCTTTCTTT. Translation: CASTKGRLEAFF.

This clonotype was seen a handful of times. This rearrangement joins TRBV27 to TRBJ2-1; the match to TRBD2 covers 11 bases. This CDR3 contains 17 residues. V lost 5 bases and J lost 7; bases outside the gene matches: 13. Looked up from germline, CDR1 is MNHEY and CDR2 is SMNVEV (reference sequence). The CDR3 bases are TGTGCCAGCAGTACCCCGACTAGCGGGAATGGATATAATGAGCAGTTCTTC. Encoded protein: CASSTPTSGNGYNEQFF.